This T cell receptor (beta chain) is from a study of response to subunit inactivated influenza vaccine. The V end was cut by 6 bases, the J end by 0 bases, with 11 bases between. The CDR3 has 14 residues. The germline V gene has CDR1 ENHRY and CDR2 SYGVKD. Using its own MiXCR run on the RT-PCR reads, TCRdb lists one record per CDR3 protein. The sample has approximately 490,000 distinct CDR3 sequences, less than 7.5% seen once; the top ten hold around 14%. This clonotype appeared many times. Sequenced here: PBMCs from blood, sampled roughly 24 months after vaccination. This receptor was obtained from a man between 45 and 75 years old who received an inactivated influenza vaccine. V and J are TRBV10-3 and TRBJ1-2; D not resolved. This chain's CDR3 is CAISLPTANYGYTF. The CDR3 nucleotides are TGTGCCATCAGCCTACCTACAGCTAACTATGGCTACACCTTC.